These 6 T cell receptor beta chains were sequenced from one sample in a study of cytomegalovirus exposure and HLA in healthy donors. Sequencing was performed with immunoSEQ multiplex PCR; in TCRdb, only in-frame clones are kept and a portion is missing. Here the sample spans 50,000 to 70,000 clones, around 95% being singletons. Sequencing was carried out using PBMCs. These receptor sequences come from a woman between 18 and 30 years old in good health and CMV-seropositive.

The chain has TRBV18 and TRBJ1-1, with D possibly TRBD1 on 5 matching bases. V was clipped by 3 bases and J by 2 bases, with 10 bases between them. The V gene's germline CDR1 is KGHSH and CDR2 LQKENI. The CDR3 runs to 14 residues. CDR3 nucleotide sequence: TGTGCCAGCTCACCGGAAGGGGTTAACACTGAAGCTTTCTTT. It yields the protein CASSPEGVNTEAFF.

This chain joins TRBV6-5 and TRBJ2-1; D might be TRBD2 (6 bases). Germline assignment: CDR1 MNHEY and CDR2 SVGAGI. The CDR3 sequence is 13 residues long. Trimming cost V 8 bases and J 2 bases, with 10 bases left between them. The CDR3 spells CASGRDPYNEQFF. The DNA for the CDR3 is TGTGCCAGCGGGCGGGACCCCTACAATGAGCAGTTCTTC.

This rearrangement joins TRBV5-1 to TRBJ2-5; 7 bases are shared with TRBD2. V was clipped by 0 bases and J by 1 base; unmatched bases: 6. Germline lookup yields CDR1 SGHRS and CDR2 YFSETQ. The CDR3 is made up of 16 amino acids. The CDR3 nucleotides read TGCGCCAGCAGCTTGGTGGCGGGAGACCCCCAAGAGACCCAGTACTTC. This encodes CASSLVAGDPQETQYF.

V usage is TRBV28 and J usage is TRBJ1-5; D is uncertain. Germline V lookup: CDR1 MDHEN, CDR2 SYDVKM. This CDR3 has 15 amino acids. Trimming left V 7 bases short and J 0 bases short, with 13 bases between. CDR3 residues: CASNLRMGSNQPQHF. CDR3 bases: TGTGCCAGCAATTTGAGGATGGGTAGCAATCAGCCCCAGCATTTT.

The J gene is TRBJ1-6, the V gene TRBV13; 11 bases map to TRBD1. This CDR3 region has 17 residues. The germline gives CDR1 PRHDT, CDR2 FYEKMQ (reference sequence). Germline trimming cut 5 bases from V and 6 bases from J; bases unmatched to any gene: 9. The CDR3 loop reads CASSTRDRGEGNSPLHF. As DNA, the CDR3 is TGTGCCAGCAGCACCCGGGACAGGGGGGAAGGTAATTCACCCCTCCACTTT.

In nucleotides, the CDR3 is TGCGCCAGCAGCACCGGAGACAGACACCGCACAGATACGCAGTATTTT. It yields the protein CASSTGDRHRTDTQYF. This chain uses TRBV5-1 with TRBJ2-3; the D gene is possibly TRBD1 (5 bases). Germline loops: CDR1 SGHRS, CDR2 YFSETQ. V gave up 4 bases and J gave up 1 base, with 16 bases separating them. The CDR3 spans 16 residues.